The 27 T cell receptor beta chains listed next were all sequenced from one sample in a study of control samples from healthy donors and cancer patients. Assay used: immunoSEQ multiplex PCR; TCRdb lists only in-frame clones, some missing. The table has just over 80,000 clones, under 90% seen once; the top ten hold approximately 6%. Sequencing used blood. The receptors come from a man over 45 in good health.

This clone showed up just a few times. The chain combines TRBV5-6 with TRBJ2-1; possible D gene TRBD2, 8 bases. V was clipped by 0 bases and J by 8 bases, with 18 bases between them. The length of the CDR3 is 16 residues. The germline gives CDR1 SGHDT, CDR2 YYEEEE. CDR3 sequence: CASSLVAGGGGDEQFF. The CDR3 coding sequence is TGTGCCAGCAGCTTGGTGGCGGGGGGAGGGGGCGATGAGCAGTTCTTC.

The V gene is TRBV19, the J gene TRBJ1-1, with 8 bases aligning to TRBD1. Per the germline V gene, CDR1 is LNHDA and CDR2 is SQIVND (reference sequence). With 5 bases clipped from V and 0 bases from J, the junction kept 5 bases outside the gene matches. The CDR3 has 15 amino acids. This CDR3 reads CASSASDRVNTEAFF. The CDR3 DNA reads TGTGCCAGTAGTGCCTCGGACAGGGTGAACACTGAAGCTTTCTTT.

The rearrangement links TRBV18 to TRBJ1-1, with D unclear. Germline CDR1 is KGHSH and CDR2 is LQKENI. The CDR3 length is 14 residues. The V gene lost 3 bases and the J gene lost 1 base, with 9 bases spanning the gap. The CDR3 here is CASSPRAGNTEAFF. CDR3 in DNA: TGTGCCAGCTCACCGAGGGCAGGGAACACTGAAGCTTTCTTT.

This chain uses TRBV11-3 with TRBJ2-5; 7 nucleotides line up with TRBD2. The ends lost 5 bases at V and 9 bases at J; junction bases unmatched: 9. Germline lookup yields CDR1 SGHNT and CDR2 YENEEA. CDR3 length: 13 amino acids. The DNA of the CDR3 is TGTGCCAGCAGCCCTAGCGGAACGCAGCCCCAGTACTTC. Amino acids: CASSPSGTQPQYF.

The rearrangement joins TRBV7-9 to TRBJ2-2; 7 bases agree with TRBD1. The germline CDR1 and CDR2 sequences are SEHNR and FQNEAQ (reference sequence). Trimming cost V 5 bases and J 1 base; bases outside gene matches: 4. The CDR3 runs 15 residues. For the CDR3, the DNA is TGTGCCAGCAGCGCCCGGACAGGGAACACCGGGGAGCTGTTTTTT. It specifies CASSARTGNTGELFF.

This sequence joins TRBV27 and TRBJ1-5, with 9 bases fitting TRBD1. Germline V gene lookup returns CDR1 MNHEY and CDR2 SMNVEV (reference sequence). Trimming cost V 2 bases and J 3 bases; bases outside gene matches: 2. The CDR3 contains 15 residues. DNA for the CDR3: TGTGCCAGCAGTTTAGGACAGGGGAACAATCAGCCCCAGCATTTT. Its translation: CASSLGQGNNQPQHF.

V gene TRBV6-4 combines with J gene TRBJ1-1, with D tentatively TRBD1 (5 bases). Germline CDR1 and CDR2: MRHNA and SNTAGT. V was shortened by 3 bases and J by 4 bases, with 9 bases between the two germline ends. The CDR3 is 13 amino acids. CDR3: CASSEGGATEAFF. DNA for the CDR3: TGTGCCAGCAGTGAAGGCGGGGCCACTGAAGCTTTCTTT.

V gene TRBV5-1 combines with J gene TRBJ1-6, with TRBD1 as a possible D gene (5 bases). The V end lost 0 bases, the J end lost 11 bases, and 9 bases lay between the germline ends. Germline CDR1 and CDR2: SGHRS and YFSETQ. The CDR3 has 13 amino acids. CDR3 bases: TGCGCCAGCAGCTTGGGGTCAGGGCCACCCCTCCACTTT. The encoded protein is CASSLGSGPPLHF.

Here the CDR3 reads CASGTGGGSLDTQYF. CDR3 coding DNA: TGTGCCAGCGGTACTGGCGGGGGGTCCCTCGATACGCAGTATTTT. The V call is TRBV6-5, the J call TRBJ2-3, with TRBD2 matching over 8 bases. Germline V lookup: CDR1 MNHEY, CDR2 SVGAGI. The CDR3 has 15 amino acids. V trimming: 8 bases; J trimming: 6 bases; junction bases outside the gene matches: 13.

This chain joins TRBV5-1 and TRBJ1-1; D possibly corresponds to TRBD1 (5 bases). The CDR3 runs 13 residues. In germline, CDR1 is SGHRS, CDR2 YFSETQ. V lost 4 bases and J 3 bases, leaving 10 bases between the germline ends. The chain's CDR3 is CASSVTAHTEAFF. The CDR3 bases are TGCGCCAGCAGCGTGACAGCTCACACTGAAGCTTTCTTT.

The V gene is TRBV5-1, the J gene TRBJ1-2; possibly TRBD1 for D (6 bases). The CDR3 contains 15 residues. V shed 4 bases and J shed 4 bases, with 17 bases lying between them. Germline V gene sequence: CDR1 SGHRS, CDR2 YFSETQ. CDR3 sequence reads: CASSPDRSQAYGYTF. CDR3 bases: TGCGCCAGCAGCCCCGACAGGAGTCAGGCCTATGGCTACACCTTC.

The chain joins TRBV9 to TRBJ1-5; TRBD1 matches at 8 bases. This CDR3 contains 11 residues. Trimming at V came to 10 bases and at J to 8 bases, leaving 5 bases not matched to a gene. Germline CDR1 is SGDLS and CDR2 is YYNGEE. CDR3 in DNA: TGTGCCTCAGGGGGCCTGGAGCCCCAGCATTTT. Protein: CASGGLEPQHF.

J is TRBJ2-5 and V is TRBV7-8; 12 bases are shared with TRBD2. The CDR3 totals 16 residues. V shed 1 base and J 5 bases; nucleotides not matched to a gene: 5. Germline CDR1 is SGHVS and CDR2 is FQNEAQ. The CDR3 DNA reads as TGTGCCAGCAGCTTAGAACTAGCGGGGGGTGAGGAGACCCAGTACTTC. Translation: CASSLELAGGEETQYF.

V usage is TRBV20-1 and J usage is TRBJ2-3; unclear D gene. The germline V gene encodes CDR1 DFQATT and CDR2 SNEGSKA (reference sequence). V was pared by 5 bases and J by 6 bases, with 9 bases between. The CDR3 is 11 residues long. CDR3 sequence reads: CSAAAPDTQYF. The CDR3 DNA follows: TGCAGTGCTGCCGCACCGGATACGCAGTATTTT.

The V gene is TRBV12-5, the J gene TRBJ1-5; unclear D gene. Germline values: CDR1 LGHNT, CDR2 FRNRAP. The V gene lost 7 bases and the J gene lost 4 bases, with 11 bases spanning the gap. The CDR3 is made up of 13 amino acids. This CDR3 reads CASASYVNQPQHF. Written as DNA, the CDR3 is TGTGCTAGTGCTTCGTACGTTAATCAGCCCCAGCATTTT.

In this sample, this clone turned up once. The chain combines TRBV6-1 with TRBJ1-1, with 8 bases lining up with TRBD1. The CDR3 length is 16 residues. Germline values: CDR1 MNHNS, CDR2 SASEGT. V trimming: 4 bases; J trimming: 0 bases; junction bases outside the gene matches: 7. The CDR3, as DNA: TGTGCCAGCAGTGTAACTCGGACAGGGTTGAACACTGAAGCTTTCTTT. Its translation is CASSVTRTGLNTEAFF.

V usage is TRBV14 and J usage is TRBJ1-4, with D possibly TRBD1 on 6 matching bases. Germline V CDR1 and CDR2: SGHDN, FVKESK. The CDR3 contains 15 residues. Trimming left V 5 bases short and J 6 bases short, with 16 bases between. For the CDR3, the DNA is TGTGCCAGCAGCAGACGACAGGTGGGGGATGAAAAACTGTTTTTT. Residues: CASSRRQVGDEKLFF.

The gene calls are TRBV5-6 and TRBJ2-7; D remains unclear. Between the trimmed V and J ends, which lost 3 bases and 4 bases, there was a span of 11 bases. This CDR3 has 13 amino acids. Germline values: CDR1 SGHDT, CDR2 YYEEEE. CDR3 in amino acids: CASSSVDGYEQYF. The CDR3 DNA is TGTGCCAGCAGCTCCGTGGATGGATACGAGCAGTACTTC.

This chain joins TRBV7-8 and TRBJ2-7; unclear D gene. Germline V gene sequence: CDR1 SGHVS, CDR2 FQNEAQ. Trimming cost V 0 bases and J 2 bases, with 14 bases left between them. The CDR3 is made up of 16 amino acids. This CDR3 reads CASSLANGLVPYEQYF. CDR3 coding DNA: TGTGCCAGCAGCTTAGCAAACGGGCTCGTCCCCTACGAGCAGTACTTC.

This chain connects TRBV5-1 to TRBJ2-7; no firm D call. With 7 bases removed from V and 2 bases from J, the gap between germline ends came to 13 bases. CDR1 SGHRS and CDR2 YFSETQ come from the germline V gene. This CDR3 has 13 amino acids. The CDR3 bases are TGCGCCAGCCGGGTCTCCCCCACCTACGAGCAGTACTTC. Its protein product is CASRVSPTYEQYF.

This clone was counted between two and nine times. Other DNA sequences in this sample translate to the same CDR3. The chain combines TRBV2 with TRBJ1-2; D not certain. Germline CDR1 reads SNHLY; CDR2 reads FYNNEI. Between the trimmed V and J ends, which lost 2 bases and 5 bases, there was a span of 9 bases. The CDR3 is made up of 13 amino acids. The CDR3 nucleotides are TGTGCCAGCAGTGAACAAGGACGGTATGGCTACACCTTC. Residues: CASSEQGRYGYTF. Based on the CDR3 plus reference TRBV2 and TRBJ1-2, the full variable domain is EPEVTQTPSHQVTQMGQEVILRCVPISNHLYFYWYRQILGQKVEFLVSFYNNEISEKSEIFDDQFSVERPDGSNFTLKIRSTKLEDSAMYFCASSEQGRYGYTFGSGTRLTVV.

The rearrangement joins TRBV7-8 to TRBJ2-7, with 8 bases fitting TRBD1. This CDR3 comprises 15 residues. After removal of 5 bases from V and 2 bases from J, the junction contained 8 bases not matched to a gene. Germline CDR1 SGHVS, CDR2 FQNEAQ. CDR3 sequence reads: CASSPGQVKTYEQYF. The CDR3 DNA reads TGTGCCAGCAGCCCGGGACAGGTAAAAACCTACGAGCAGTACTTC.

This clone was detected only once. CDR3 bases: TGTGCCACCAGTGATCCTTCGCGGGGGGCGGCCGAGCAGTACTTC. As protein: CATSDPSRGAAEQYF. The V call is TRBV24-1, the J call TRBJ2-7; 8 bases fit TRBD2. The V gene's germline CDR1 is KGHDR and CDR2 SFDVKD. CDR3 length: 15 amino acids. With V trimmed by 3 bases and J by 6 bases, 9 bases remained unmatched.

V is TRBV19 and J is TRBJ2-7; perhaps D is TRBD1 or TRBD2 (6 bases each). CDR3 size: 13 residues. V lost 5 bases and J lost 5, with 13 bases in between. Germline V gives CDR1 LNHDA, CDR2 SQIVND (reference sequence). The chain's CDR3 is CASSRAGGNEQYF. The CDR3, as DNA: TGTGCCAGTAGTCGTGCCGGGGGCAACGAGCAGTACTTC.

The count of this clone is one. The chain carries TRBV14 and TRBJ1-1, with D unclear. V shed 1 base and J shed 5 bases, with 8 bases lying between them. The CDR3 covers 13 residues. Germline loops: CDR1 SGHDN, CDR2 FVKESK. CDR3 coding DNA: TGTGCCAGCAGCCAAGGTCAAGGGACTGAAGCTTTCTTT. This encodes CASSQGQGTEAFF.

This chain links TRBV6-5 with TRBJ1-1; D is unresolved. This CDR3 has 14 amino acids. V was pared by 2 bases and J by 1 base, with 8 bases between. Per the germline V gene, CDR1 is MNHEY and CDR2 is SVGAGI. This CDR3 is CASSYGVQNTEAFF. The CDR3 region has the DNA TGTGCCAGCAGTTACGGGGTCCAGAACACTGAAGCTTTCTTT.

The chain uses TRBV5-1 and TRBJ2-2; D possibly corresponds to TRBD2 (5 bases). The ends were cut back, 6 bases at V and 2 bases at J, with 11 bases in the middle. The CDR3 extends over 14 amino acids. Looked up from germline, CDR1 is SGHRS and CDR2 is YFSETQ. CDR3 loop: CASNRGGNTGELFF. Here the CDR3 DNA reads TGCGCCAGCAATAGAGGAGGAAACACCGGGGAGCTGTTTTTT.